This T cell receptor (beta chain) was sequenced in a study of shared clonotypes between healthy human individuals. Across the study: Sampling drew on donors who were a couple of women and a few men aged 18 to 49. Whole-study findings and limits: Among donors, sharing of clonotypes was expected to be affected by sequencing depth. The sharing of roughly 5% of naive CD4 clonotypes was seen across a handful of donors. The generation probabilities recorded for non-shared clonotypes fell below those of clonotypes shared by all four donors.

The CDR3 has 13 amino acids. Trimming stripped 1 base from V and 6 bases from J, with 10 bases between. CDR1 is LGHNA and CDR2 is YSLEER in the germline V gene. Measured with immunoSEQ multiplex PCR; TCRdb has only the in-frame clones, and not every one. This sample has about 2.1 million clones, with approximately 94% found just once. Turning to this clone: The antigen is undetermined.

Naive CD8 cells lacked CD45RO, underwent positive selection for CCR7 and left out terminally differentiated effector memory CD45RA+ cells. The rearrangement uses TRBV4-3 and TRBJ2-7, with D perhaps matching TRBD1 (6 bases). This clonotype was obtained from a man aged 18 to 35 in good health. Some clones in this sample may be carry-over from other donors' samples. Sequenced: naive CD8+ T cells from PBMCs. The CDR3, as DNA: TGCGCCAGCAGCCAAGCCCAGGGGCGCGAGCAGTACTTC. It specifies CASSQAQGREQYF.